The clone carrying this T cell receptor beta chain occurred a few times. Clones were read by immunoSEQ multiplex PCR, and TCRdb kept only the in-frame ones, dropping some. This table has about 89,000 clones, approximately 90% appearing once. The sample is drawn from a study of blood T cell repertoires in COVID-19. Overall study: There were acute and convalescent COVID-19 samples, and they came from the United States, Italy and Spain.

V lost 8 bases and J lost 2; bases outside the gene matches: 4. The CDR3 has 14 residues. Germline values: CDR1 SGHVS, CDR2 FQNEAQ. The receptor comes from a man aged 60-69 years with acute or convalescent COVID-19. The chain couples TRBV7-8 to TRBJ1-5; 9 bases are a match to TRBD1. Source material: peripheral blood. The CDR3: CASVRDRGNQPQHF. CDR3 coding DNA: TGTGCCAGCGTCCGGGACAGGGGCAATCAGCCCCAGCATTTT.